Each of the 4 T cell receptor beta chains below was sequenced from the same sample in a study of identical twins. TCRdb called the 5' RACE reads again in MiXCR, with one record for every CDR3 protein. This table holds about 280,000 distinct CDR3 sequences, roughly 8.6% found once. The same data also contributed to another study, on yellow fever vaccine responses in identical twins.

The source material was memory (CD45RO+) T cells sorted from blood. All receptors come from a woman aged 18-30 years in good health.

This clonotype was counted between two and nine times. The rearrangement joins TRBV25-1 to TRBJ1-6, with 9 positions matching TRBD1. Trimming cost V 6 bases and J 5 bases; bases outside gene matches: 5. The CDR3 length is 15 residues. In germline, CDR1 is MGHDK, CDR2 SYGVNS. CDR3 nucleotide sequence: TGTGCCAGCAGACCTGACAGGGGGGATAATTCACCCCTCCACTTT. This encodes CASRPDRGDNSPLHF.

This clonotype was found many times. The CDR3 DNA follows: TGCAGTGCTAGTAGTGAAAAACTGTTTTTT. This encodes CSASSEKLFF. V usage is TRBV20-1 and J usage is TRBJ1-4; no clear D gene. From germline, CDR1 is DFQATT and CDR2 SNEGSKA (reference sequence). Trimming removed 3 bases from V and 7 bases from J, with 3 bases in between. The CDR3 has 10 residues.

This clonotype was seen repeatedly, ten times or more. V and J are TRBV7-9 and TRBJ2-7; TRBD2 matches 13 bases. The CDR3 is 14 residues long. CDR1 SEHNR and CDR2 FQNEAQ come from the germline V gene (reference sequence). Trimming cost V 6 bases and J 4 bases; bases outside gene matches: 3. The CDR3 protein is CASSLLAGGYEQYF. The CDR3 nucleotides are TGTGCCAGCAGTTTACTAGCGGGAGGGTACGAGCAGTACTTC.

This chain uses TRBV2 with TRBJ2-5; no firm D call. Trimming took off 7 bases at V and 4 bases at J, with 16 bases between the two ends. The CDR3 is 14 amino acids. Germline V gene lookup returns CDR1 SNHLY and CDR2 FYNNEI. The CDR3 DNA reads TGTGCCAGCACCCCGAGTGAAGGGATAGAGACCCAGTACTTC. It yields the protein CASTPSEGIETQYF.